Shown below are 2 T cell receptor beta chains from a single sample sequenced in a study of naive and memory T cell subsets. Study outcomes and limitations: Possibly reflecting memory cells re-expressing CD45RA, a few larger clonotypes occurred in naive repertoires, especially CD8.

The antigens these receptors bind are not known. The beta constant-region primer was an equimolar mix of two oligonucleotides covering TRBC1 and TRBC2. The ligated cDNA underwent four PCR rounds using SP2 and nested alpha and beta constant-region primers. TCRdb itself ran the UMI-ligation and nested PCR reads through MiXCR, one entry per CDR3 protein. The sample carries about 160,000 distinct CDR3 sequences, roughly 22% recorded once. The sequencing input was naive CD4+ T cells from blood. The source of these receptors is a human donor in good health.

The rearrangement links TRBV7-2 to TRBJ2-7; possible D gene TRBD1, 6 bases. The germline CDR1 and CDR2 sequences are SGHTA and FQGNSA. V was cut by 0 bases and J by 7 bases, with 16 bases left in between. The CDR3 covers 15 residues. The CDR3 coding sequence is TGTGCCAGCAGCTTAGCCCTTGCGGCCAGGGGAGAGCAGTACTTC. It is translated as CASSLALAARGEQYF.

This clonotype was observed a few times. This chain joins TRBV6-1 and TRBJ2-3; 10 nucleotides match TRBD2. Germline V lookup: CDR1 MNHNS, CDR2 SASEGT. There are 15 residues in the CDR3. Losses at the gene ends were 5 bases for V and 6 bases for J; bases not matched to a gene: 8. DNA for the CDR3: TGTGCCAGCAGTCGAGCGGGAGGGCCTACGGATACGCAGTATTTT. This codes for CASSRAGGPTDTQYF.